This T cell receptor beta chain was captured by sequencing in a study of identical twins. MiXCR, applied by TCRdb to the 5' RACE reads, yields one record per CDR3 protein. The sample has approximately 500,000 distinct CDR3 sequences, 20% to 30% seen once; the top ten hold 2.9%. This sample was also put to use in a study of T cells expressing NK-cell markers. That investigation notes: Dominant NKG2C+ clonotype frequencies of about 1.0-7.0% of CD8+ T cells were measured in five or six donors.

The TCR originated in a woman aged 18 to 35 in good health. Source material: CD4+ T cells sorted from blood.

The CDR3 nucleotides read TGCAGCGTTGAAGCGTCCCGGGACAGGGGATATGGCTACACCTTC. It codes for CSVEASRDRGYGYTF. The chain combines TRBV29-1 with TRBJ1-2; 10 positions match TRBD1. Germline V gene sequence: CDR1 SQVTM, CDR2 ANQGSEA. Germline trimming cut 1 base from V and 5 bases from J; bases unmatched to any gene: 7. CDR3 length: 15 amino acids. Full variable domain (rest looked up from reference TRBV29-1 and TRBJ1-2): SAVISQKPSRDICQRGTSLTIQCQVDSQVTMMFWYRQQPGQSLTLIATANQGSEATYESGFVIDKFPISRPNLTFSTLTVSNMSPEDSSIYLCSVEASRDRGYGYTFGSGTRLTVV.